The 2 T cell receptor beta chains in this list originate from one sample, sequenced in a study of T cells in Graves' hyperthyroidism and ophthalmopathy. Amplified regions were TCR beta CDR3 sequences from RNA transcripts. The TCR CDR3 was amplified in a first-round RT-PCR using the HTBI primer set. TCRdb analysed the multiplex PCR reads with MiXCR anew, one entry per CDR3 protein. In the table there are hundreds of thousands of distinct CDR3 sequences, roughly 14% of which are singletons. Source material: blood. All receptors come from a woman aged 40 to 50 with Graves' ophthalmopathy.

This clonotype was recorded many times. This rearrangement joins TRBV10-3 to TRBJ2-4, with 7 positions matching TRBD2. The length of the CDR3 is 14 residues. V shed 6 bases and J 7 bases; nucleotides not matched to a gene: 9. Germline CDR1 reads ENHRY; CDR2 reads SYGVKD. CDR3 residues: CAISPGQGGNIQYF. CDR3 nucleotide sequence: TGTGCCATCAGCCCTGGGCAGGGAGGGAACATTCAGTACTTC.

The chain employs TRBV20-1 and TRBJ2-5, with 7 positions matching TRBD1. The CDR3 totals 15 residues. Trimming removed 3 bases from V and 5 bases from J; junction bases left unmatched: 12. Germline lookup yields CDR1 DFQATT and CDR2 SNEGSKA (reference sequence). CDR3 amino acids: CSASRATGFPETQYF. Here the CDR3 DNA reads TGCAGTGCTAGTCGCGCGACAGGGTTCCCGGAGACCCAGTACTTC.